This T cell receptor beta chain stems from a study of CD8 T cells in ankylosing spondylitis. CDR3 length equals 16 residues. Germline V gives CDR1 SEHNR, CDR2 FQNEAQ (reference sequence). V shed 5 bases and J 4 bases; nucleotides not matched to a gene: 7. MiXCR was run by TCRdb on the 5' RACE reads, yielding one entry per CDR3 protein. The table has 300,000 to 400,000 distinct CDR3 sequences, 20% seen once; the top ten hold about 12%. Study-wide points: Characteristic of ankylosing spondylitis blood, it appeared, was a TCR beta motif comprising about eight highly homologous variants.

Worth noting for this clonotype: Its antigen is unidentified.

The clonotype was recovered from a male donor with ankylosing spondylitis or in good health (not recorded which). This sequence joins TRBV7-9 and TRBJ2-3, with 12 positions matching TRBD2. The specimen was blood, either unsorted or a sorted T cell fraction (not recorded which). The CDR3 DNA follows: TGTGCCAGCAGCGGCCGGACTAGCGGGGCCCCAGATACGCAGTATTTT. Residues: CASSGRTSGAPDTQYF. The full variable domain, rest sourced from reference TRBV7-9 and TRBJ2-3, is DTGVSQNPRHKITKRGQNVTFRCDPISEHNRLYWYRQTLGQGPEFLTYFQNEAQLEKSRLLSDRFSAERPKGSFSTLEIQRTEQGDSAMYLCASSGRTSGAPDTQYFGPGTRLTVL.